This T cell receptor (beta chain) originates from a study of cytomegalovirus exposure and HLA in healthy donors. Study at large: There were a few hundred genotyped donors. Of these, 81% fell in the genetic ancestry cluster associated with self-reported Caucasian donors. Study results and limitations: For presence/absence analyses, sequencing depth was assumed to be roughly uniform across donors.

This PCR relied on a set of 60 Vbeta primers and 13 Jbeta primers. In the authors' workflow: Later work found approximately 80 million unique TCR beta chains, with roughly 11 million shared. Clones were read by immunoSEQ multiplex PCR, and TCRdb kept only the in-frame ones, dropping some. That table gives V, J and clone size, and the DNA gave D and trimming. The sample records approximately 140,000 clones, around 79% being singletons. CDR1 SGHNT and CDR2 YYREEE come from the germline V gene (reference sequence). This CDR3 spans 14 amino acids. V was shortened by 4 bases and J by 6 bases, with 16 bases between the two germline ends. This clone was found a few times. Its antigen is not known.

This receptor was obtained from a female donor in good health and CMV-seronegative. The chain is built from TRBV5-4 and TRBJ1-1; D is ambiguous. The sample consisted of PBMCs. CDR3 sequence reads: CASSRGFAQAEAFF. As DNA, the CDR3 is TGTGCCAGCAGCCGAGGGTTCGCGCAGGCTGAAGCTTTCTTT.